These 30 T cell receptor beta chains came from one sample sequenced in a study of radiotherapy plus CTLA-4 blockade in lung cancer. Some clones are missing from TCRdb's copy, which holds only in-frame ones; the method was immunoSEQ multiplex PCR. Of 35,000 or so clones listed, approximately 85% are singletons. Sequences were derived from peripheral blood, sampled from a patient treated with radiotherapy plus ipilimumab. The receptors were gathered from a human donor with non-small cell lung cancer who had stable disease on radiotherapy plus ipilimumab.

The chain couples TRBV29-1 to TRBJ2-7; the D gene is possibly TRBD1 (7 bases). Germline CDR1 and CDR2: SQVTM and ANQGSEA. The CDR3 length is 15 residues. The germline V and J ends were trimmed by 2 bases and 3 bases, with 17 bases remaining between them. CDR3 nucleotide sequence: TGCAGCGTTGAAAGGGGGGACAGCTCGGGCTACGAGCAGTACTTC. The encoded protein is CSVERGDSSGYEQYF.

V gene TRBV19 combines with J gene TRBJ2-1; TRBD2 agrees at 10 bases. Germline V gives CDR1 LNHDA, CDR2 SQIVND (reference sequence). The CDR3 consists of 17 residues. V trimming: 3 bases; J trimming: 3 bases; junction bases outside the gene matches: 8. The CDR3 loop reads CASSIHSGRGFYNEQFF. In DNA form, the CDR3 reads TGTGCCAGTAGTATCCACAGCGGGAGGGGCTTCTACAATGAGCAGTTCTTC.

This clone has only one observation. The chain is built from TRBV19 and TRBJ2-2, with 9 bases identical to TRBD2. J gave up 6 bases and V 5 bases, and 7 bases lay outside the gene matches. Per germline, CDR1 LNHDA and CDR2 SQIVND (reference sequence). This CDR3 comprises 15 residues. The DNA of the CDR3 is TGTGCCAGTAGTCTTAGCGGGAGCGGGCCCGGGGAGCTGTTTTTT. Amino acids: CASSLSGSGPGELFF.

This chain links TRBV5-1 with TRBJ2-3, with TRBD2 identical over 9 bases. Per the germline V gene, CDR1 is SGHRS and CDR2 is YFSETQ. The CDR3 contains 15 residues. The trim removed 0 bases at V and 4 bases at J, leaving 3 bases unmatched. CDR3 protein: CASSLEGLAPDTQYF. For the CDR3, the DNA is TGCGCCAGCAGCTTGGAGGGACTAGCCCCAGATACGCAGTATTTT.

This clone was observed a handful of times. The chain carries TRBV5-4 and TRBJ1-5; the D gene is possibly TRBD1 (6 bases). V shed 4 bases and J shed 3 bases, with 14 bases lying between them. Looked up from germline, CDR1 is SGHNT and CDR2 is YYREEE (reference sequence). The CDR3 sequence is 15 residues long. The CDR3 loop is CASSVSTGLNQPQHF. CDR3 coding DNA: TGTGCCAGCAGCGTGAGTACAGGGCTCAATCAGCCCCAGCATTTT.

The genes are TRBV7-6 and TRBJ2-5, with 7 bases lining up with TRBD1. Gene TRBJ2-7 matches the end of the DNA better, so the J call may be wrong. Germline V gene lookup returns CDR1 SGHVS and CDR2 FNYEAQ. The CDR3 totals 14 residues. CDR3 protein: CASSLSGQTYEQYF. Written as DNA, the CDR3 is TGTGCCAGCAGCTTATCGGGACAGACCTACGAGCAGTACTTC.

The chain joins TRBV19 to TRBJ2-5, with TRBD2 matching over 12 bases. V was pared by 6 bases and J by 5 bases, with 4 bases of the junction left unmatched. This CDR3 comprises 14 residues. The germline gives CDR1 LNHDA, CDR2 SQIVND (reference sequence). The CDR3 DNA is TGTGCCAGTAGCGGGACTAGCGGGCGGGAGACCCAGTACTTC. This sequence encodes CASSGTSGRETQYF.

This chain links TRBV4-1 with TRBJ2-7; TRBD2 agrees at 13 bases. The germline V gene has CDR1 MGHRA and CDR2 YSYEKL. With 1 base clipped from V and 9 bases from J, the junction kept 6 bases outside the gene matches. The CDR3 is 15 residues long. The CDR3 loop is CASSQGGLAGEVQYF. The DNA for the CDR3 is TGCGCCAGCAGCCAAGGAGGACTAGCGGGAGAGGTGCAGTACTTC.

The genes are TRBV5-1 and TRBJ2-2, with 7 bases fitting TRBD1. With V trimmed by 0 bases and J by 4 bases, 3 bases remained unmatched. CDR3 size: 15 residues. The germline V gene encodes CDR1 SGHRS and CDR2 YFSETQ. CDR3 nucleotide sequence: TGCGCCAGCAGCTTGGAGGGGGCGACCACCGGGGAGCTGTTTTTT. This codes for CASSLEGATTGELFF.

V is TRBV5-6 and J is TRBJ2-7, with D perhaps TRBD2 (5 bases). With 1 base removed from V and 6 bases from J, the gap between germline ends came to 8 bases. Germline CDR1 and CDR2: SGHDT and YYEEEE. The CDR3 contains 12 residues. DNA of the CDR3: TGTGCCAGCAGCTTGCGACTACCCGAGCAGTACTTC. Encoded protein: CASSLRLPEQYF.

The chain has TRBV19 and TRBJ2-7; no clear D. The CDR3 spans 15 residues. Germline CDR1 reads LNHDA; CDR2 reads SQIVND (reference sequence). The V and J ends lost 5 bases and 3 bases respectively, with 17 bases between them. The CDR3 bases are TGTGCCAGTAGTTTATCTCACAGAACCCTCTACGAGCAGTACTTC. Translating it yields CASSLSHRTLYEQYF.

The genes are TRBV4-1 and TRBJ1-1; D is perhaps TRBD1 (5 bases). The CDR3 length is 14 residues. CDR1 is MGHRA, CDR2 YSYEKL, per germline. V was pared by 3 bases and J by 3 bases, with 11 bases between. In nucleotides, the CDR3 is TGCGCCAGCAGCCAGGGGCGCAGGGACACTGAAGCTTTCTTT. It yields the protein CASSQGRRDTEAFF.

V is TRBV10-2 and J is TRBJ2-2, with a possible D match to TRBD2 (6 bases). The CDR3 length is 13 residues. V lost 7 bases and J lost 4, with 10 bases in between. Germline V CDR1 and CDR2: WSHSY, SAAADI. CDR3 region: CASTGTPTGELFF. The CDR3 DNA reads TGCGCCAGCACCGGGACTCCCACCGGGGAGCTGTTTTTT.

The V call is TRBV28, the J call TRBJ2-1; 9 bases match TRBD1. Germline values: CDR1 MDHEN, CDR2 SYDVKM. The CDR3 has 11 amino acids. V lost 5 bases and J lost 15; bases outside the gene matches: 5. CDR3 protein: CASSVGTGWFF. Here the CDR3 DNA reads TGTGCCAGCAGTGTCGGGACAGGGTGGTTCTTC.

This sequence joins TRBV28 and TRBJ1-1; 10 bases line up with TRBD1. Germline loops: CDR1 MDHEN, CDR2 SYDVKM. J was trimmed by 6 bases and V by 6 bases; bases with no gene match: 7. The CDR3 is 14 amino acids. The CDR3 region is CASSPGQGVAEAFF. In nucleotides, the CDR3 is TGTGCCAGCAGCCCTGGACAGGGGGTTGCTGAAGCTTTCTTT.

The chain employs TRBV18 and TRBJ2-1; 9 bases map to TRBD2. CDR1 and CDR2 from the germline V gene are KGHSH and LQKENI. Trimming cost V 5 bases and J 8 bases; bases outside gene matches: 7. The CDR3 extends over 14 amino acids. CDR3 nucleotide sequence: TGTGCCAGCTCAATTAGCGGGAGACGGGATGAGCAGTTCTTC. Its protein is CASSISGRRDEQFF.

The chain combines TRBV28 with TRBJ2-1; 12 nucleotides match TRBD2. Germline CDR1 MDHEN, CDR2 SYDVKM. This CDR3 contains 16 residues. V was pared by 5 bases and J by 9 bases, with 11 bases of the junction left unmatched. As DNA, the CDR3 is TGTGCCAGCAGTCCCCAGACTAGCGGGAGTGGTGGTGAGCAGTTCTTC. The encoded protein is CASSPQTSGSGGEQFF.

The V call is TRBV7-3, the J call TRBJ2-3; D is undetermined. Germline values: CDR1 SGHTA, CDR2 FQGTGA. Trimming took 5 bases from V and 4 from J, leaving 13 bases between them. This CDR3 spans 14 amino acids. The CDR3 sequence: CASSLGYSPDTQYF. The CDR3 nucleotides read TGTGCCAGCAGCCTCGGTTACTCCCCAGATACGCAGTATTTT.

This clone was counted once. This rearrangement joins TRBV28 to TRBJ2-7; TRBD1 aligns across 7 bases. The CDR3 length is 12 residues. Germline-derived CDR1 and CDR2 are MDHEN and SYDVKM. The V and J ends lost 7 bases and 3 bases, in that order; junction bases with no gene match: 3. The chain's CDR3 is CASTSGGYEQYF. The CDR3 DNA sequence: TGTGCCAGCACTTCAGGGGGCTACGAGCAGTACTTC.

This chain uses TRBV28 with TRBJ1-1; 9 nucleotides align to TRBD1. Germline lookup yields CDR1 MDHEN and CDR2 SYDVKM. The CDR3 runs to 19 residues. Germline trimming cut 0 bases from V and 1 base from J; bases unmatched to any gene: 12. The CDR3 is CASSLWYGMTGGENTEAFF. The DNA of the CDR3 is TGTGCCAGCAGTTTATGGTATGGTATGACAGGGGGGGAGAACACTGAAGCTTTCTTT.

This sequence joins TRBV19 and TRBJ2-5, with unresolved D. The germline V and J ends were trimmed by 1 base and 1 base, with 10 bases remaining between them. Germline CDR1 is LNHDA and CDR2 is SQIVND (reference sequence). This CDR3 comprises 15 residues. The CDR3 spells CASSIGSQFQETQYF. The CDR3, as DNA: TGTGCCAGTAGTATAGGCTCCCAGTTCCAAGAGACCCAGTACTTC.

The chain recombines TRBV28 with TRBJ1-5; 12 positions agree with TRBD1. Per germline, CDR1 MDHEN and CDR2 SYDVKM. V shed 5 bases and J 5 bases; nucleotides not matched to a gene: 4. The CDR3 contains 15 residues. Written as DNA, the CDR3 is TGTGCCAGCAGTACCGGGACAGGGGGCCATCAGCCCCAGCATTTT. As protein: CASSTGTGGHQPQHF.

This rearrangement joins TRBV4-2 to TRBJ2-7; 9 nucleotides match TRBD2. V gave up 5 bases and J gave up 6 bases; unmatched junction bases: 11. CDR3 length: 15 residues. Germline CDR1 LGHNA, CDR2 YNFKEQ. The CDR3 DNA sequence: TGTGCCAGCAGCGCCGGGGCGGGGGGGCACGTCGAGCAGTACTTC. Its translation is CASSAGAGGHVEQYF.

This sequence joins TRBV19 and TRBJ2-5; 7 bases are a match to TRBD1. Germline CDR1 and CDR2: LNHDA and SQIVND (reference sequence). The V and J ends lost 4 bases and 2 bases, in that order; junction bases with no gene match: 1. This CDR3 contains 13 residues. The CDR3 DNA reads as TGTGCCAGTAGTAGGGACAGACAAGAGACCCAGTACTTC. Its translation: CASSRDRQETQYF.

The table lists this clone with a few counts. The chain carries TRBV21-1 and TRBJ1-1; the table's D call of TRBD1 was not tested on the DNA. TRBV21-1 is recorded as a pseudogene. This CDR3 comprises 16 residues. CDR3 region: CASSSPGTRGRTEAFF. The CDR3 DNA is TGTGCCAGCAGCAGCCCCGGGACAAGGGGAAGGACTGAAGCTTTCTTT.

This chain links TRBV28 with TRBJ1-2; a possible D gene is TRBD1 (6 bases). V lost 6 bases and J 6 bases, leaving 17 bases between the germline ends. The CDR3 is 14 residues long. CDR1 is MDHEN and CDR2 is SYDVKM in the germline V gene. The CDR3 DNA follows: TGTGCCAGCAGCCCCCCCCATAGACAGGATGGCTACACCTTC. Amino acids: CASSPPHRQDGYTF.

The J gene is TRBJ2-5, the V gene TRBV5-4; D is uncertain. The V gene lost 2 bases and the J gene lost 0 bases, with 8 bases spanning the gap. The CDR3 has 14 amino acids. Looked up from germline, CDR1 is SGHNT and CDR2 is YYREEE (reference sequence). CDR3 DNA sequence: TGTGCCAGCAGCTTCGACACGTACCAAGAGACCCAGTACTTC. Encoded protein: CASSFDTYQETQYF.

The chain combines TRBV4-2 with TRBJ2-3; 11 bases line up with TRBD2. This CDR3 region has 16 residues. Germline loops: CDR1 LGHNA, CDR2 YNFKEQ. V lost 2 bases and J lost 5; bases outside the gene matches: 6. The CDR3, as DNA: TGTGCCAGCAGCCAATTGACTAGCGGGAATATAGATACGCAGTATTTT. Encoded protein: CASSQLTSGNIDTQYF.

The genes are TRBV2 and TRBJ2-5; weak D call: TRBD2 (5 bases). Per the germline V gene, CDR1 is SNHLY and CDR2 is FYNNEI. The CDR3 extends over 13 amino acids. Deletions cut 5 bases from V and 11 bases from J, with 18 bases between. CDR3 sequence reads: CASSTRSVGEQYF. DNA of the CDR3: TGTGCCAGCAGTACCCGCTCGGTTGGGGAGCAGTACTTC.

The chain is built from TRBV7-2 and TRBJ2-1, with D perhaps TRBD1 (6 bases). V was clipped by 4 bases and J by 2 bases, with 12 bases between them. Germline CDR1 and CDR2: SGHTA and FQGNSA. CDR3 length: 15 residues. The DNA for the CDR3 is TGTGCCAGCAGCTCACAGACAGGAACCTACAATGAGCAGTTCTTC. Encoded protein: CASSSQTGTYNEQFF. Drawing the rest from reference TRBV7-2 and TRBJ2-1, the complete variable domain is GAGVSQSPSNKVTEKGKDVELRCDPISGHTALYWYRQSLGQGLEFLIYFQGNSAPDKSGLPSDRFSAERTGGSVSTLTIQRTQQEDSAVYLCASSSQTGTYNEQFFGPGTRLTVL.